This record covers a single T cell receptor (beta chain). Repertoires were generated with immunoSEQ multiplex PCR, while TCRdb's copy carries only in-frame clones and drops some. This sample has some 89,000 clones, with around 90% found just once. This sample stems from a study of blood T cell repertoires in COVID-19. The overall study: PBMCs, B-cell-depleted T cells, or T cells were the source of the cDNA or gDNA that made up the material.

CDR3 length: 14 amino acids. Germline-derived CDR1 and CDR2 are SGHVS and FQNEAQ. V lost 4 bases to trimming and J lost 5 bases, with 13 bases between them. The J gene is TRBJ2-3, the V gene TRBV7-8; D is perhaps TRBD2 (5 bases). The clonotype was recovered from a man in his forties or fifties with acute or convalescent COVID-19. Sequenced sample: peripheral blood. CDR3 sequence reads: CASSSRVLKDTQYF. For the CDR3, the DNA is TGTGCCAGCAGCTCGAGGGTCCTAAAAGATACGCAGTATTTT. The complete variable domain, with remaining parts taken from reference TRBV7-8 and TRBJ2-3, reads GAGVSQSPRYKVAKRGQDVALRCDPISGHVSLFWYQQALGQGPEFLTYFQNEAQLDKSGLPSDRFFAERPEGSVSTLKIQRTQQEDSAVYLCASSSRVLKDTQYFGPGTRLTVL.